The sequence of this T cell receptor (beta chain) was determined in a study of blood T cell repertoires in COVID-19. Germline CDR1 and CDR2: MDHEN and SYDVKM. The CDR3 has 14 residues. V lost 5 bases, J lost 4 bases, and 2 bases stayed unmatched. Assay used: immunoSEQ multiplex PCR; TCRdb lists only in-frame clones, some missing. The sample contains 150,000 or so clones, 75% to 90% of which appear only once. This chain uses TRBV28 with TRBJ2-7, with TRBD2 matching over 13 bases. Specimen: peripheral blood. The sequence was collected from a man older than 75 with acute or convalescent COVID-19. As DNA, the CDR3 is TGTGCCAGCAGTCGGACTAGCGGGAGTTACGAGCAGTACTTC. Protein sequence: CASSRTSGSYEQYF.